Listed here are 20 T cell receptor beta chains from one sample, sequenced in a study of PD-1 blockade in classical Hodgkin lymphoma. Time point indicated: cycle 4 day 1 (C4D1), after 6 weeks of nivolumab. Exposure to brentuximab vedotin varied, and each patient had relapsed following autologous stem cell transplantation. TCRdb's copy holds only in-frame clones and misses some; the assay was immunoSEQ multiplex PCR. The table includes about 44,000 clones, around two thirds detected once. The starting material was peripheral blood mononuclear cells (PBMCs), obtained before the fourth cycle of nivolumab. Every receptor here comes from a human donor with classical Hodgkin lymphoma.

The chain is built from TRBV29-1 and TRBJ1-1; TRBD1 might be the D (6 bases). V was pared by 7 bases and J by 3 bases, with 15 bases between. This CDR3 has 13 residues. The germline V gene has CDR1 SQVTM and CDR2 ANQGSEA. CDR3 amino acids: CSAIGHRDTEAFF. CDR3 in DNA: TGCAGCGCCATTGGGCACAGGGACACTGAAGCTTTCTTT.

The chain uses TRBV5-1 and TRBJ2-3, with 7 bases that match TRBD2. CDR1 SGHRS and CDR2 YFSETQ come from the germline V gene. This CDR3 comprises 14 residues. The J segment lost 0 bases and the V segment lost 7 bases, leaving 5 bases of the junction unmatched. The CDR3 coding sequence is TGCGCCAGCTATCGGGGGGACAGCACAGATACGCAGTATTTT. This sequence encodes CASYRGDSTDTQYF. Full variable domain (remainder filled in from reference TRBV5-1 and TRBJ2-3): KAGVTQTPRYLIKTRGQQVTLSCSPISGHRSVSWYQQTPGQGLQFLFEYFSETQRNKGNFPGRFSGRQFSNSRSEMNVSTLELGDSALYLCASYRGDSTDTQYFGPGTRLTVL.

The chain is built from TRBV2 and TRBJ1-4; D is unresolved. This CDR3 has 14 residues. The germline gives CDR1 SNHLY, CDR2 FYNNEI. V was shortened by 1 base and J by 6 bases, with 9 bases between the two germline ends. The DNA of the CDR3 is TGTGCCAGCAGTGAAGGAACTTATTATGAAAAACTGTTTTTT. This gives the protein CASSEGTYYEKLFF.

This sequence joins TRBV5-4 and TRBJ2-2; D assignment may be TRBD1 or TRBD2 (7 bases each). The CDR3 length is 16 residues. The germline V gene encodes CDR1 SGHNT and CDR2 YYREEE (reference sequence). The V gene lost 4 bases and the J gene lost 3 bases, with 16 bases spanning the gap. CDR3 residues: CASSPSAGGDTGELFF. The DNA of the CDR3 is TGTGCCAGCAGCCCCTCGGCAGGGGGGGACACCGGGGAGCTGTTTTTT.

The chain combines TRBV7-9 with TRBJ2-7, with D perhaps matching TRBD1 (5 bases). The CDR3 sequence is 14 residues long. The V and J ends lost 3 bases and 5 bases respectively, with 14 bases between them. The V gene's germline CDR1 is SEHNR and CDR2 FQNEAQ (reference sequence). CDR3 in amino acids: CASSFDFKGDEQYF. The CDR3, as DNA: TGTGCCAGCAGCTTCGACTTTAAAGGGGACGAGCAGTACTTC. The variable domain in full, with the rest retrieved from reference TRBV7-9 and TRBJ2-7, is DTGVSQNPRHKITKRGQNVTFRCDPISEHNRLYWYRQTLGQGPEFLTYFQNEAQLEKSRLLSDRFSAERPKGSFSTLEIQRTEQGDSAMYLCASSFDFKGDEQYFGPGTRLTVT.

The V and J genes are TRBV11-3 and TRBJ2-3; maybe TRBD1 (5 bases). Per the germline V gene, CDR1 is SGHNT and CDR2 is YENEEA. V was cut by 1 base and J by 4 bases, with 12 bases left in between. The CDR3 consists of 15 residues. The CDR3 is CASSLGQGIADTQYF. Written as DNA, the CDR3 is TGTGCCAGCAGCTTAGGGCAGGGAATCGCAGATACGCAGTATTTT.

The sample holds many counts of this clone. The gene calls are TRBV7-2 and TRBJ1-5; no clear D. Deletions cut 5 bases from V and 0 bases from J, with 14 bases between. The CDR3 is 16 residues long. Germline V CDR1 and CDR2: SGHTA, FQGNSA. CDR3 coding DNA: TGTGCCAGCAGCCCAGCTCAGGTTTATAGCAATCAGCCCCAGCATTTT. Translating gives CASSPAQVYSNQPQHF.

This clone is judged medium-sized. The rearrangement uses TRBV5-6 and TRBJ1-5; the D gene is possibly TRBD1 (6 bases). The CDR3 loop spans 18 amino acids. V was pared by 2 bases and J by 7 bases, with 25 bases between. Germline values: CDR1 SGHDT, CDR2 YYEEEE. Here the CDR3 reads CASSLGAMRQGLRQPQHF. In nucleotides, the CDR3 is TGTGCCAGCAGCTTAGGGGCTATGAGGCAGGGGCTGAGACAGCCCCAGCATTTT.

The rearrangement joins TRBV19 to TRBJ2-1; D may correspond to TRBD1 or TRBD2 (6 bases each). The V gene lost 2 bases and the J gene lost 7 bases, with 18 bases spanning the gap. CDR3 length: 16 residues. From germline, CDR1 is LNHDA and CDR2 SQIVND (reference sequence). Here the CDR3 reads CASSILGGGGKNEQFF. As DNA, the CDR3 is TGTGCCAGTAGTATATTGGGCGGAGGGGGGAAAAATGAGCAGTTCTTC.

The rearrangement uses TRBV9 and TRBJ2-5; the D gene is possibly TRBD2 (6 bases). The CDR3 is 14 amino acids. With 0 bases removed from V and 5 bases from J, the gap between germline ends came to 11 bases. Germline-derived CDR1 and CDR2 are SGDLS and YYNGEE. The CDR3 region has the DNA TGTGCCAGCAGCGTAGATGTCGGGGGTGAGACCCAGTACTTC. Protein product: CASSVDVGGETQYF.

This clone was counted between two and nine times. The chain joins TRBV9 to TRBJ1-3; TRBD1 aligns across 7 bases. The germline gives CDR1 SGDLS, CDR2 YYNGEE. The CDR3 sequence is 14 residues long. V gave up 4 bases and J gave up 6 bases; unmatched junction bases: 7. In DNA, the CDR3 is TGTGCCAGCAGCACAGACAGGGACCTAAACACCATATATTTT. This codes for CASSTDRDLNTIYF.

With respect to this clone: Other DNA sequences in this specimen translate into the identical CDR3. The chain employs TRBV28 and TRBJ1-2; D remains ambiguous. From germline, CDR1 is MDHEN and CDR2 SYDVKM. The V end lost 10 bases, the J end lost 4 bases, and 7 bases lay between the germline ends. The length of the CDR3 is 10 residues. CDR3 nucleotide sequence: TGTGCCACCTTAGGCTATGGCTACACCTTC. This gives the protein CATLGYGYTF.

The chain combines TRBV27 with TRBJ1-2; 7 bases are a match to TRBD1. The V gene end was trimmed by 0 bases and the J gene end by 4 bases; junction bases not matched to a gene: 11. The CDR3 contains 17 residues. The germline V gene encodes CDR1 MNHEY and CDR2 SMNVEV (reference sequence). The CDR3 coding sequence is TGTGCCAGCAGTTTATCGCCCGGGACAGTTACCCTCTATGGCTACACCTTC. Protein sequence: CASSLSPGTVTLYGYTF.

The chain carries TRBV7-2 and TRBJ2-3, with D possibly TRBD1 on 6 matching bases. The CDR3 contains 15 residues. The germline V gene has CDR1 SGHTA and CDR2 FQGNSA. V dropped 2 bases and J dropped 4 bases, with 13 bases sitting between them. The DNA for the CDR3 is TGTGCCAGCAGCTTAAGGGGGAGAGGCGCAGATACGCAGTATTTT. Its translation: CASSLRGRGADTQYF.

This rearrangement joins TRBV29-1 to TRBJ2-7; D possibly corresponds to TRBD1 (6 bases). CDR3 length equals 12 residues. Between the trimmed V and J ends, which lost 8 bases and 0 bases, there was a span of 11 bases. From germline, CDR1 is SQVTM and CDR2 ANQGSEA. The CDR3 region has the DNA TGCAGCCTTGGACAGTTCTCCTACGAGCAGTACTTC. It encodes CSLGQFSYEQYF.

In its sample, this clone was seen a few times. The CDR3, as DNA: TGTGCCAGCAGTGAAGCGCCTTCCAGAATTAGCAATCAGCCCCAGCATTTT. It is translated as CASSEAPSRISNQPQHF. V gene TRBV6-1 combines with J gene TRBJ1-5; D not resolved. From germline, CDR1 is MNHNS and CDR2 SASEGT. The CDR3 consists of 17 residues. V lost 0 bases, J lost 0 bases, and 12 bases lay in between.

V gene TRBV7-2 combines with J gene TRBJ2-7; D unclear. CDR3 length: 13 residues. Trimming took 6 bases from V and 2 from J, leaving 11 bases between them. CDR1 and CDR2 from the germline V gene are SGHTA and FQGNSA. CDR3 coding DNA: TGTGCCAGCAGTTCCGACGTACCCTACGAGCAGTACTTC. Protein product: CASSSDVPYEQYF. Together with reference TRBV7-2 and TRBJ2-7, the CDR3 gives the full variable domain: GAGVSQSPSNKVTEKGKDVELRCDPISGHTALYWYRQSLGQGLEFLIYFQGNSAPDKSGLPSDRFSAERTGGSVSTLTIQRTQQEDSAVYLCASSSDVPYEQYFGPGTRLTVT.

The chain couples TRBV10-3 to TRBJ2-7; 9 bases match TRBD1. Unmatched junction bases numbered 10, after V lost 6 bases and J lost 4 bases. This CDR3 has 15 amino acids. In germline, CDR1 is ENHRY, CDR2 SYGVKD. The CDR3 spells CAISRTGAKQYEQYF. The CDR3 DNA sequence: TGTGCCATCAGCCGGACAGGGGCCAAACAATACGAGCAGTACTTC.

The chain employs TRBV18 and TRBJ1-4; no clear D. The CDR3 covers 16 residues. Germline V gene lookup returns CDR1 KGHSH and CDR2 LQKENI. V was shortened by 3 bases and J by 5 bases, with 16 bases between the two germline ends. CDR3 region: CASSPRVGTSNEKLFF. The CDR3 bases are TGTGCCAGCTCACCGCGGGTCGGAACCTCAAATGAAAAACTGTTTTTT. The entire variable domain, with the rest obtained from reference TRBV18 and TRBJ1-4, is as follows: NAGVMQNPRHLVRRRGQEARLRCSPMKGHSHVYWYRQLPEEGLKFMVYLQKENIIDESGMPKERFSAEFPKEGPSILRIQQVVRGDSAAYFCASSPRVGTSNEKLFFGSGTQLSVL.

V and J are TRBV6-6 and TRBJ1-1; D is unclear. V was trimmed by 5 bases and J by 0 bases, leaving 4 bases between them. The germline CDR1 and CDR2 sequences are MNHNY and SVGAGI (reference sequence). The CDR3 is made up of 12 amino acids. The CDR3 is CASSAMNTEAFF. Here the CDR3 DNA reads TGTGCCAGCAGTGCCATGAACACTGAAGCTTTCTTT.